This is a list of T cell receptor beta chains from one sample in a study of blood T cell repertoires in COVID-19. Here immunoSEQ multiplex PCR was the method, and the copy in TCRdb shows in-frame clones only, minus some. The repertoire has about 110,000 clones, under 85% of them found once; the top ten carry more than 3.5%. Sequencing input: peripheral blood. The receptor source for this set is a woman in her sixties or seventies with acute or convalescent COVID-19. The CDR3 runs from the conserved cysteine through the conserved F or W. Fields, in order: clone size, V gene, CDR3 protein. The size of a clone is reported for some rows only, either as once, few or many, or as a class for expanded clones.

size: once
V: TRBV5-1
CDR3: CASSRGDSMNTEAFF

size: .
V: TRBV30
CDR3: CAFQTGQGLTGELFF

size: .
V: TRBV28
CDR3: CASSLRLAGVSAHTGELFF

size: .
V: TRBV2
CDR3: CASSLRDTGRASDTGELFF

size: .
V: TRBV27
CDR3: CASSPRLAGGQETQYF

size: .
V: TRBV28
CDR3: CASSLSWAGEQFF

size: .
V: TRBV6-5
CDR3: CASSYWGGDLTGELFF

size: .
V: TRBV5-6
CDR3: CASSSGGYYGYTF

size: .
V: TRBV7-3
CDR3: CASSLDRKTGELFF

size: .
V: TRBV24-1
CDR3: CATSDGLAGGRNTDTQYF

size: .
V: TRBV19
CDR3: CASRDRGYQPQHF

size: .
V: TRBV4-1
CDR3: CASSQDRGSYYGYTF

size: .
V: TRBV7-3
CDR3: CASSSGTANSPLHF

size: .
V: TRBV30
CDR3: CARPLPADSYGYTF

size: .
V: TRBV2
CDR3: CASTDRNSPLHF

size: .
V: TRBV7-3
CDR3: CASSIIKGDQPQHF

size: .
V: TRBV30
CDR3: CAWSLAGGFTEAFF

size: .
V: TRBV28
CDR3: CASTQVAGMGEQYF

size: few
V: TRBV10-3
CDR3: CAISPTATEAFF

size: .
V: TRBV21-1
CDR3: CASSPTINSGNTIYF

size: once
V: TRBV7-3
CDR3: CASSPGTNEQFF

size: .
V: TRBV6-5
CDR3: CASSFPGTGNYGYTF

size: .
V: TRBV7-8
CDR3: CASSLAMNSNQPQHF

size: .
V: TRBV9
CDR3: CASSVEAGGAGGYTF

size: .
V: TRBV6-1
CDR3: CASSVGAGHDKNIQYF

size: .
V: TRBV7-6
CDR3: CASSSGSGSGYTF

size: .
V: TRBV15
CDR3: CATSRDRGPGREQYF

size: .
V: TRBV9
CDR3: CASSFSGEGDTQYF

size: .
V: TRBV19
CDR3: CASSADRAPWSRGYTF

size: .
V: TRBV19
CDR3: CASSIFVSGDGELFF

size: .
V: TRBV5-6
CDR3: CASSSPLAGYTDTQYF

size: .
V: TRBV30
CDR3: CAWSFGTAEKLFF

size: .
V: TRBV7-9
CDR3: CASSLAGGNTGELFF

size: .
V: TRBV5-4
CDR3: CASSLAGTSVNTGELFF

size: .
V: TRBV3-1/TRBV3-2
CDR3: CASSQSTGGRYNEQFF

size: .
V: TRBV18
CDR3: CASSGQAKTDTQYF

size: .
V: TRBV7-2
CDR3: CASSPSEGDLEKLFF

size: once
V: TRBV11-2
CDR3: CASGMSAGAGELFF

size: once
V: TRBV3-1/TRBV3-2
CDR3: CASSQDSGRVSSPLHF

size: .
V: TRBV6-5
CDR3: CASSTPGYSPLHF

size: .
V: TRBV18
CDR3: CASSTTGIGGYTF

size: few
V: TRBV7-8
CDR3: CASSSRVGNQPQHF

size: .
V: TRBV6-5
CDR3: CATSGGPSWNEQFF

size: .
V: TRBV6-5
CDR3: CASSNRDRVGYTF

size: .
V: TRBV6-5
CDR3: CASRPGVGENEEAFF

size: once
V: TRBV5-1
CDR3: CASSLEGGAARGYTF

size: .
V: TRBV7-3
CDR3: CASSVGGGVPFAGELFF

size: .
V: TRBV7-9
CDR3: CASSPTGTSSGNTIYF

size: .
V: TRBV19
CDR3: CASSMKSGRGSGNTIYF

size: .
V: TRBV7-9
CDR3: CASSLVPLDSPREQFF

size: .
V: TRBV19
CDR3: CASSRGTGTTTAEAFF

size: .
V: TRBV6-6
CDR3: CASSLQGVNTEAFF

size: .
V: TRBV19
CDR3: CASSSGGIISGANVLTF

size: .
V: TRBV27
CDR3: CASSLKGQGYEQYF

size: .
V: TRBV28
CDR3: CASSLVRGRLAGGRWEQFF

size: few
V: TRBV14
CDR3: CASSQIMVGGYTF

size: .
V: TRBV2
CDR3: CASSTPLQGQPQHF

size: .
V: TRBV19
CDR3: CASRGGQTYSPLHF

size: .
V: TRBV4-3
CDR3: CASSQGAVGRSVTEAFF

size: .
V: TRBV27
CDR3: CASSLQGGSGNTIYF